One sample yielded the 12 T cell receptor beta chains listed below, sequenced in a study of blood T cell repertoires in COVID-19. Sequenced by immunoSEQ multiplex PCR; TCRdb stores in-frame clones only, minus some. In the table there are tens of thousands of clones, less than 90% of which are singletons. Source material: peripheral blood. These receptors all come from a man older than 75 in a cohort sampled during active COVID-19.

V is TRBV30 and J is TRBJ2-3; TRBD2 might be the D (6 bases). The CDR3 is made up of 17 amino acids. The germline V gene has CDR1 GTSNPN and CDR2 SVGIG (reference sequence). Trimming took off 2 bases at V and 0 bases at J, with 18 bases between the two ends. As DNA, the CDR3 is TGTGCCTGGAGTCCCCCCCGGGACGGACTAAGCACAGATACGCAGTATTTT. It encodes CAWSPPRDGLSTDTQYF.

This rearrangement joins TRBV3-1 (or the pseudogene TRBV3-2) to TRBJ2-5, with 7 bases identical to TRBD2. The junction had 1 base not matched to a gene; V was cut back by 4 bases and J by 2 bases. The length of the CDR3 is 13 residues. Germline CDR1 is LGHDT and CDR2 is YNNKEL (reference sequence). The CDR3 spells CASSRGGQETQYF. In nucleotides, the CDR3 is TGTGCCAGCAGCCGGGGGGGTCAAGAGACCCAGTACTTC.

This clone was detected only a few times. The V call is TRBV7-2, the J call TRBJ1-4, with a weak D call TRBD1 (5 bases). CDR3 length: 16 amino acids. V dropped 5 bases and J dropped 2 bases, with 15 bases sitting between them. Germline lookup yields CDR1 SGHTA and CDR2 FQGNSA. DNA of the CDR3: TGTGCCAGCAGCCTCTCAACGGGGGGTACTAATGAAAAACTGTTTTTT. Encoded protein: CASSLSTGGTNEKLFF.

The genes are TRBV19 and TRBJ2-1, with 8 bases matching TRBD2. CDR3 size: 16 residues. The J segment lost 10 bases and the V segment lost 6 bases, leaving 17 bases of the junction unmatched. The germline CDR1 and CDR2 sequences are LNHDA and SQIVND (reference sequence). Here the CDR3 reads CASSPSLGRGGGEQFF. The CDR3 coding sequence is TGTGCCAGTAGCCCCTCCTTAGGACGGGGGGGCGGAGAGCAGTTCTTC. The full variable domain, rest sourced from reference TRBV19 and TRBJ2-1, is DGGITQSPKYLFRKEGQNVTLSCEQNLNHDAMYWYRQDPGQGLRLIYYSQIVNDFQKGDIAEGYSVSREKKESFPLTVTSAQKNPTAFYLCASSPSLGRGGGEQFFGPGTRLTVL.

The chain combines TRBV10-3 with TRBJ1-2; 9 nucleotides align to TRBD1. This CDR3 has 18 residues. The V segment lost 4 bases and the J segment 0 bases; nucleotides outside the gene matches: 12. Germline V CDR1 and CDR2: ENHRY, SYGVKD. This chain's CDR3 is CAISVSGTGFSSNYGYTF. The CDR3 DNA sequence: TGTGCCATCAGTGTATCCGGGACAGGGTTTTCGTCTAACTATGGCTACACCTTC.

The chain has TRBV6-2 or TRBV6-3 and TRBJ2-7; possibly TRBD1 for D (5 bases). Between the trimmed V and J ends, which lost 0 bases and 2 bases, there was a span of 8 bases. Germline lookup yields CDR1 MNHEY and CDR2 SVGEGT. The CDR3 length is 14 residues. The CDR3 loop reads CASSYSKGPYEQYF. The CDR3 nucleotides read TGTGCCAGCAGTTACTCGAAGGGGCCCTACGAGCAGTACTTC.

The chain links TRBV3-1 (or the pseudogene TRBV3-2) to TRBJ1-1; D gene unclear. Germline V gives CDR1 LGHDT, CDR2 YNNKEL (reference sequence). This CDR3 region has 14 residues. V lost 4 bases and J lost 5, with 14 bases in between. The CDR3 nucleotides are TGTGCCAGCAGCCTTAAAGATTCGGGGACTGAAGCTTTCTTT. Translating gives CASSLKDSGTEAFF.

The chain has TRBV7-9 and TRBJ2-7, with D tentatively TRBD1 (5 bases). This CDR3 has 14 amino acids. V lost 3 bases to trimming and J lost 2 bases, with 11 bases between them. The germline V gene has CDR1 SEHNR and CDR2 FQNEAQ (reference sequence). This CDR3 is CASSLTDSPYEQYF. For the CDR3, the DNA is TGTGCCAGCAGCTTGACAGATTCCCCCTACGAGCAGTACTTC.

This chain links TRBV7-9 with TRBJ2-3; 9 bases are shared with TRBD2. The CDR3 contains 19 residues. Germline V gene data show CDR1 as SEHNR and CDR2 as FQNEAQ (reference sequence). V gave up 2 bases and J gave up 0 bases; unmatched junction bases: 12. CDR3 in DNA: TGTGCCAGCAGCTTAAAAGGTAGCGGGGGATTACTAAGCACAGATACGCAGTATTTT. Protein: CASSLKGSGGLLSTDTQYF. Filled out from reference TRBV7-9 and TRBJ2-3, the complete variable domain reads DTGVSQNPRHKITKRGQNVTFRCDPISEHNRLYWYRQTLGQGPEFLTYFQNEAQLEKSRLLSDRFSAERPKGSFSTLEIQRTEQGDSAMYLCASSLKGSGGLLSTDTQYFGPGTRLTVL.

This chain joins TRBV7-6 and TRBJ2-7; tentative D call: TRBD1 (7 bases). Germline V gene lookup returns CDR1 SGHVS and CDR2 FNYEAQ. This CDR3 comprises 15 residues. With 0 bases removed from V and 3 bases from J, the gap between germline ends came to 12 bases. This chain's CDR3 is CASSLAEGASYEQYF. CDR3 nucleotide sequence: TGTGCCAGCAGCTTAGCGGAGGGGGCTAGCTACGAGCAGTACTTC.

Here the CDR3 reads CASSYSFLADYEQYF. The CDR3 DNA reads TGTGCCAGCAGTTACTCGTTCTTAGCGGACTACGAGCAGTACTTC. The genes are TRBV6-5 and TRBJ2-7; a weak D match, TRBD2 (6 bases). This CDR3 region has 15 residues. The germline CDR1 and CDR2 sequences are MNHEY and SVGAGI. V gave up 0 bases and J gave up 3 bases, with 12 bases separating them.

This clone was detected only once. V and J are TRBV30 and TRBJ2-7; 9 nucleotides align to TRBD1. CDR1 GTSNPN and CDR2 SVGIG come from the germline V gene (reference sequence). The CDR3 has 17 amino acids. The J segment lost 0 bases and the V segment lost 2 bases, leaving 11 bases of the junction unmatched. The CDR3 coding sequence is TGTGCCTGGAGTAGGGACAGGGCACTTATAAGCTCCTACGAGCAGTACTTC. Translated: CAWSRDRALISSYEQYF.